These 10 T cell receptor beta chains originate from one sample sequenced in a study of blood T cells in healthy people across ages. PCR was performed a second time for about 6 to 12 cycles using a sample-barcoded 5' primer and a J-beta primer mix. TCRdb reanalysed the 5' RACE reads using MiXCR and keeps one entry per CDR3 protein. The sample yields 750,000 to 1,000,000 distinct CDR3 sequences, about 27% seen once. A further study also used this sample, focusing on T cells of mothers and their children.

Material: blood. Source of these receptors: a woman aged 35 to 49 in good health.

This clonotype was recorded at least ten times. The J gene is TRBJ2-5, the V gene TRBV6-5; D gene uncertain. Germline V gene sequence: CDR1 MNHEY, CDR2 SVGAGI. Trimming stripped 8 bases from V and 2 bases from J, with 15 bases between. This CDR3 comprises 14 residues. CDR3 in DNA: TGTGCCAGCCGCGTCTCTACTTTTCAAGAGACCCAGTACTTC. Translating gives CASRVSTFQETQYF.

Concerning this clonotype itself: At one end, the junction sequence differs from germline, possibly due to a read error. V and J are TRBV7-3 and TRBJ2-2; 7 nucleotides align to TRBD2. Germline CDR1 is SGHTA and CDR2 is FQGTGA. This CDR3 is built from 14 residues. CDR3 nucleotides: TGTGCCAGCAGAGCGGGACGTAACACCGGGGAGCCGTTTTTT. As protein: CASRAGRNTGEPFF.

This clonotype was seen a single time. The junction shows a germline mismatch at one end, possibly a read error. The chain couples TRBV2 to TRBJ1-6; 8 positions agree with TRBD1. Germline V gene lookup returns CDR1 SNHLY and CDR2 FYNNEI. The CDR3 contains 15 residues. The CDR3 region is CVSNGLRTGNSPLHF. In nucleotides, the CDR3 is TGTGTCAGCAATGGATTAAGGACAGGGAATTCACCCCTCCACTTT.

This clonotype was observed a few times. The V and J genes are TRBV27 and TRBJ2-1; 9 bases agree with TRBD1. The CDR3 is 15 amino acids. V trimming: 6 bases; J trimming: 2 bases; junction bases outside the gene matches: 5. CDR1 and CDR2 (germline): MNHEY, SMNVEV (reference sequence). Here the CDR3 reads CASRGQGVAYNEQFF. The DNA of the CDR3 is TGTGCCAGCAGGGGACAGGGCGTCGCCTACAATGAGCAGTTCTTC.

The chain couples TRBV9 to TRBJ2-1; TRBD1 agrees at 9 bases. V lost 1 base to trimming and J lost 0 bases; unmatched junction nucleotides: 14. CDR3 size: 20 residues. The germline CDR1 and CDR2 sequences are SGDLS and YYNGEE. The CDR3 is CASSVRDQSTGGISYNEQFF. The CDR3 DNA sequence: TGTGCCAGCAGCGTACGAGACCAATCGACAGGGGGAATCTCCTACAATGAGCAGTTCTTC.

In the case of this clonotype: Being one base from a much bigger clone, this may be a read error. The gene calls are TRBV28 and TRBJ2-6; 7 nucleotides line up with TRBD1. Germline V gene lookup returns CDR1 MDHEN and CDR2 SYDVKM. This CDR3 is built from 14 residues. With 11 bases clipped from V and 0 bases from J, the junction kept 4 bases outside the gene matches. The CDR3 sequence is CAARQGSGANVLTF. The DNA of the CDR3 is TGTGCCGCCCGACAGGGCTCTGGGGCCAACGTCCTGACTTTC.

This chain connects TRBV6-1 to TRBJ2-1, with D perhaps given as TRBD1 or TRBD2 (7 bases each). Trimming cost V 7 bases and J 0 bases, with 16 bases left between them. Germline loops: CDR1 MNHNS, CDR2 SASEGT. The CDR3 spans 16 residues. The DNA for the CDR3 is TGTGCCAGCACAGGGGGGGACGAGAGCTCCTACAATGAGCAGTTCTTC. It encodes CASTGGDESSYNEQFF.

There are many counts of this clonotype. This chain joins TRBV29-1 and TRBJ2-5; D may match TRBD1 or TRBD2 (5 bases each). The CDR3 spans 12 residues. Germline loops: CDR1 SQVTM, CDR2 ANQGSEA. Trimming stripped 7 bases from V and 5 bases from J, with 14 bases between. CDR3: CSAVRDVETQYF. CDR3 in DNA: TGCAGCGCCGTACGGGACGTGGAGACCCAGTACTTC.

In the case of this clonotype: Possible read error: a much larger clone is one base away. The CDR3 spells CASSWEAGTNYGYTF. CDR3 DNA sequence: TGCGCCAGCAGCTGGGAAGCGGGAACTAACTATGGCTACACCTTC. This chain links TRBV5-1 with TRBJ1-2; D is ambiguous. The CDR3 totals 15 residues. Trimming left V 3 bases short and J 0 bases short, with 12 bases between. CDR1 SGHRS and CDR2 YFSETQ come from the germline V gene.

This clonotype was observed many times. This chain uses TRBV25-1 with TRBJ2-5, with 9 bases lining up with TRBD1. The CDR3 totals 15 residues. Looked up from germline, CDR1 is MGHDK and CDR2 is SYGVNS. The V and J ends lost 8 bases and 5 bases, in that order; junction bases with no gene match: 12. The CDR3 bases are TGTGCCAGCGCCAGCGTGGACAGGGGATGGGAGACCCAGTACTTC. It codes for CASASVDRGWETQYF.